This is a list of T cell receptor beta chains from one sample in a study of shared clonotypes between healthy human individuals. TCRdb's copy holds only in-frame clones and misses some; the assay was immunoSEQ multiplex PCR. The sample includes about 650,000 clones, roughly 95% of them seen just once. The source material was naive CD8+ T cells sorted from blood. These receptors were collected from a woman under 40 in good health. Both conserved end residues are part of each CDR3. The D gene is left open where the match is weak. The size of a clone is reported for some rows only, either as once, few or many, or as a class for expanded clones.

abundance | j_gene | d_gene | v_gene | len | CDR3aa | CDR3nt
. | TRBJ1-1 | . | TRBV27 | 14 | CASSLGQRNTEAFF | TGTGCCAGCAGTTTGGGTCAGAGGAACACTGAAGCTTTCTTT
. | TRBJ1-1 | . | TRBV28 | 14 | CASSFRSTGQEAFF | TGTGCCAGCAGTTTCAGGTCGACCGGACAGGAAGCTTTCTTT
. | TRBJ2-7 | . | TRBV7-9 | 14 | CATSAGANSYEQYF | TGTGCCACGTCGGCAGGGGCTAACTCCTACGAGCAGTACTTC
. | TRBJ2-7 | . | TRBV11-3 | 13 | CASSFGGAYEQYF | TGTGCCAGCAGCTTCGGTGGGGCCTACGAGCAGTACTTC
. | TRBJ2-1 | TRBD1 | TRBV5-1 | 15 | CASSPGQGAYNEQFF | TGCGCCAGCAGTCCGGGACAGGGGGCCTACAATGAGCAGTTCTTC
. | TRBJ2-3 | . | TRBV11-2 | 18 | CASSFNAQILLASDTQYF | TGTGCCAGCAGCTTTAACGCCCAAATTTTGTTAGCATCAGATACGCAGTATTTT
once | TRBJ2-7 | . | TRBV29-1 | 14 | CSVVFLGFAHEQYF | TGCAGCGTTGTTTTTCTAGGGTTCGCCCACGAGCAGTACTTC
. | TRBJ2-7 | . | TRBV5-1 | 13 | CASSLVVTATQYF | TGCGCCAGCAGCTTGGTTGTGACGGCAACTCAGTACTTC
. | TRBJ2-7 | . | TRBV5-1 | 13 | CASSIGQNYEQYF | TGCGCCAGCAGCATAGGACAGAACTACGAGCAGTACTTC
once | TRBJ2-3 | TRBD2 | TRBV2 | 15 | CASSSPSGAGDTQYF | TGTGCCAGCAGTTCGCCTAGCGGGGCCGGGGATACGCAGTATTTT
once | TRBJ2-5 | . | TRBV29-1 | 15 | CSVDNRGLGEETQYF | TGCAGCGTGGATAACCGGGGATTGGGCGAAGAGACCCAGTACTTC
. | TRBJ2-7 | . | TRBV30 | 14 | CAWNIDPRSYEQYF | TGTGCCTGGAATATCGACCCCCGCTCCTACGAGCAGTACTTC
. | TRBJ2-7 | . | TRBV19 | 13 | CASSMLGLDEQYF | TGTGCCAGTAGTATGTTAGGGCTCGACGAGCAGTACTTC
. | TRBJ2-7 | . | TRBV5-6 | 15 | CASSLANRLNYEQYF | TGTGCCAGCAGCTTGGCCAATCGACTAAACTACGAGCAGTACTTC
. | TRBJ2-7 | . | TRBV27 | 11 | CASSLRDEQYF | TGTGCCAGCAGTTTACGGGACGAGCAGTACTTC
. | TRBJ1-1 | TRBD1 | TRBV27 | 16 | CASSLGPGQGNTEAFF | TGTGCCAGCAGCTTGGGACCGGGACAGGGAAACACTGAAGCTTTCTTT
. | TRBJ2-2 | TRBD2 | TRBV9 | 16 | CASSIGLAGGAGELFF | TGTGCCAGCAGCATCGGACTAGCGGGAGGGGCCGGGGAGCTGTTTTTT
. | TRBJ1-1 | . | TRBV28 | 13 | CASSLSGGIEAFF | TGTGCCAGCAGTTTATCGGGGGGTATTGAAGCTTTCTTT
. | TRBJ1-1 | . | TRBV27 | 11 | CASSPGVEAFF | TGTGCCAGCAGTCCCGGGGTTGAAGCTTTCTTT
. | TRBJ2-7 | . | TRBV5-4 | 14 | CASSLVENDYEQYF | TGTGCCAGCAGCTTGGTGGAAAACGACTACGAGCAGTACTTC
. | TRBJ2-2 | . | TRBV9 | 14 | CASSGGQGTGELFF | TGTGCCAGCAGCGGAGGGCAGGGCACCGGGGAGCTGTTTTTT
. | TRBJ2-7 | . | TRBV6-1 | 17 | CASSEGVGALSSYEQYF | TGTGCCAGCAGTGAAGGGGTCGGGGCCCTGAGCTCCTACGAGCAGTACTTC
. | TRBJ1-2 | . | TRBV30 | 13 | CAWSVLKLHGYTF | TGTGCCTGGAGTGTATTAAAACTGCATGGCTACACCTTC
. | TRBJ2-7 | TRBD1 | TRBV19 | 16 | CASSMPPRTGIYEQYF | TGTGCCAGTAGTATGCCGCCGAGGACAGGGATCTACGAGCAGTACTTC
. | TRBJ2-7 | . | TRBV6-6 | 14 | CASSYSEGIYEQYF | TGTGCCAGCAGTTACTCGGAGGGAATCTACGAGCAGTACTTC
. | TRBJ2-7 | TRBD2 | TRBV30 | 13 | CAWRASGTYEQYF | TGTGCCTGGAGGGCTAGCGGGACCTACGAGCAGTACTTC
. | TRBJ2-1 | . | TRBV6-1 | 15 | CASSRSVLSYNEQFF | TGTGCCAGCAGTAGATCAGTGTTATCCTACAATGAGCAGTTCTTC